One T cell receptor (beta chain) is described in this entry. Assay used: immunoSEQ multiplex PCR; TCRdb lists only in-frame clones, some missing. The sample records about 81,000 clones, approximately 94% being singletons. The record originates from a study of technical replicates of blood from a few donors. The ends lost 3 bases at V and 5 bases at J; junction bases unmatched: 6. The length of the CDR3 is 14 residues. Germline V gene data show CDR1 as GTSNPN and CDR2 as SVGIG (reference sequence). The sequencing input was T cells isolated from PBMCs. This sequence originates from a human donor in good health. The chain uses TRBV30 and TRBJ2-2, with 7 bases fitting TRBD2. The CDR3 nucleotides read TGTGCCTGGAGGAACAAAGCGGGGACCGGGGAGCTGTTTTTT. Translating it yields CAWRNKAGTGELFF.